This is a list of T cell receptor beta chains from one sample in a study of chemoradiotherapy in HPV16-positive cancers. TCRdb keeps only in-frame clones here, not all; method: immunoSEQ multiplex PCR. The table shows 9,500 to 15,000 clones, with around 82% occurring only once. The material was obtained from a patient who underwent chemoradiotherapy. Receptor source: a human donor with HPV-associated anogenital cancer. Each CDR3 is given with its conserved first and last residue. D genes are given only for firm matches. Not every row has a clone size; where given, it reads once, few, many or a size class.

J gene,D gene,clone size,V gene,CDR3 protein,CDR3 DNA
TRBJ2-2,NA,NA,TRBV11-3,CASSLGGRVHNTGELFF,TGTGCCAGCAGCCTAGGCGGCAGGGTCCACAACACCGGGGAGCTGTTTTTT
TRBJ2-2,NA,once,TRBV10-3,CAISELSGTGELFF,TGTGCCATCAGTGAGCTGTCGGGGACCGGGGAGCTGTTTTTT
TRBJ2-1,NA,NA,TRBV27,CASTASGTDHNEQFF,TGTGCCAGCACCGCCTCCGGGACGGACCACAATGAGCAGTTCTTC
TRBJ2-7,NA,NA,TRBV28,CASSLMGYEQYF,TGTGCCAGCAGTTTAATGGGATACGAGCAGTACTTC
TRBJ1-2,NA,NA,TRBV7-2,CASSVQQRGYTF,TGTGCCAGCAGCGTACAGCAACGTGGCTACACCTTC
TRBJ1-4,NA,NA,TRBV19,CASSTLTSTNEKLFF,TGTGCCAGTAGTACCCTGACATCAACTAATGAAAAACTGTTTTTT
TRBJ1-1,NA,NA,TRBV4-2,CASSQEEGTEAFF,TGTGCCAGCAGCCAAGAGGAGGGCACTGAAGCTTTCTTT
TRBJ1-1,NA,NA,TRBV5-6,CASSWQGWTEAFF,TGTGCCAGCAGCTGGCAGGGATGGACTGAAGCTTTCTTT
TRBJ2-2,NA,NA,TRBV4-1,CASSQVQGLGIGELFF,TGCGCCAGCAGCCAAGTTCAAGGCCTAGGCATCGGGGAGCTGTTTTTT
TRBJ2-3,TRBD1,once,TRBV29-1,CSVEGRQGNPDTQYF,TGCAGCGTTGAAGGCCGACAGGGGAACCCAGATACGCAGTATTTT
TRBJ2-3,NA,NA,TRBV11-2,CASSLGADSTDTQYF,TGTGCCAGCAGCTTAGGAGCGGACAGCACAGATACGCAGTATTTT
TRBJ1-1,NA,NA,TRBV30,CAWSELGADTEAFF,TGTGCCTGGAGTGAATTGGGGGCGGACACTGAAGCTTTCTTT
TRBJ1-4,NA,NA,TRBV10-3,CATPDNEKLFF,TGTGCCACCCCCGATAATGAAAAACTGTTTTTT
TRBJ2-3,TRBD2,NA,TRBV9,CASSPEIGLAGGTQYF,TGTGCCAGCAGCCCAGAGATTGGTCTAGCGGGGGGCACGCAGTATTTT
TRBJ1-2,NA,NA,TRBV7-8,CASSLGQYFNYGYTF,TGTGCCAGCAGCCTAGGGCAGTACTTTAACTATGGCTACACCTTC
TRBJ1-5,NA,NA,TRBV6-5,CASSQTRENGQPQHF,TGTGCCAGCAGTCAGACCAGGGAAAATGGTCAGCCCCAGCATTTT
TRBJ2-7,TRBD2,NA,TRBV7-8,CASSPSRVGLAITAYEQYF,TGTGCCAGCAGCCCCAGTAGGGTGGGACTAGCGATAACGGCCTACGAGCAGTACTTC
TRBJ2-1,NA,NA,TRBV7-8,CASSPNYSWEQFF,TGTGCCAGCAGCCCAAACTATAGCTGGGAGCAGTTCTTC
TRBJ1-2,TRBD1,NA,TRBV19,CASSTNDRVNYGYTF,TGTGCCAGTAGTACCAATGACAGGGTCAACTATGGCTACACCTTC
TRBJ2-7,NA,NA,TRBV10-2,CASGQSYEQYF,TGCGCCAGCGGACAGTCCTACGAGCAGTACTTC